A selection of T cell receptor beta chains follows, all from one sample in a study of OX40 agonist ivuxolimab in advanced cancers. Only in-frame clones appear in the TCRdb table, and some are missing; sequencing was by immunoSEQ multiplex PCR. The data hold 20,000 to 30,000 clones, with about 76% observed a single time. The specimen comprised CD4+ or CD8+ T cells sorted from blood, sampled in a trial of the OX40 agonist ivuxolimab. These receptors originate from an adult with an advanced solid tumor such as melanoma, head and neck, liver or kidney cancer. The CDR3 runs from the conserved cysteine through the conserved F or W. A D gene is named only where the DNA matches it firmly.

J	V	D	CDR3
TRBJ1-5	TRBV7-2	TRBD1	CASSLGQGAQPQHF
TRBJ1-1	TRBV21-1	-	CASSKKGGTDLNTEAFF
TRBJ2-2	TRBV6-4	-	CASSEVANTGELFF
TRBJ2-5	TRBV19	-	CASSKLQGRETQYF
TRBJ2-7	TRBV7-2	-	CASSLRYEQYF
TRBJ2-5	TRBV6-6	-	CASRTQETQYF
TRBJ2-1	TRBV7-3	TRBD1	CASSPTTGAQSEQFF
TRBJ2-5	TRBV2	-	CATESGHFQETQYF
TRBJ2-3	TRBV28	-	CASSLGSWDTQYF
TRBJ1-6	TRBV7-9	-	CASSLGAGSSYNSPLHF
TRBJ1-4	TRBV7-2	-	CASSFSGEEKLFF
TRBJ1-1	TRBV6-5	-	CASSSRGPNTEAFF
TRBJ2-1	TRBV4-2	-	CASSQTRNREQFF
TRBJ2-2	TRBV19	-	CASSSQNTGELFF
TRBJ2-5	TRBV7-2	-	CASSQQGGETQYF